One sample yielded the 7 T cell receptor beta chains listed below, sequenced in a study of CD8+ T cells in alopecia areata. Treatment defined: oral pan-JAK inhibitor, 5-10 mg twice daily. Extracted RNA was reverse transcribed into cDNA, the sequencing template. The data were produced by immunoSEQ multiplex PCR, yet TCRdb's version contains in-frame clones alone and is incomplete. The data contain some 220,000 clones, approximately 57% of them seen just once; the ten biggest clones take up approximately 1.4%. Sequenced here: CD4+ T cells sorted from blood, sampled at week 4, from a patient treated with tofacitinib. These receptors came from a human donor with alopecia areata.

The chain couples TRBV6-1 to TRBJ1-3; a weak D match, TRBD1 (5 bases). Looked up from germline, CDR1 is MNHNS and CDR2 is SASEGT. CDR3 length: 15 residues. Trimming left V 4 bases short and J 2 bases short, with 12 bases between. The CDR3 region is CASSVQGRAGNTIYF. CDR3 in DNA: TGTGCCAGCAGTGTTCAGGGTCGTGCTGGAAACACCATATATTTT.

The chain uses TRBV7-9 and TRBJ2-3, with TRBD2 matching 8 bases. The ends lost 5 bases at V and 4 bases at J; junction bases unmatched: 5. Looked up from germline, CDR1 is SEHNR and CDR2 is FQNEAQ (reference sequence). This CDR3 is 14 amino acids long. CDR3 DNA sequence: TGTGCCAGCAGCGCCGGACTAGCCCCAGATACGCAGTATTTT. It specifies CASSAGLAPDTQYF. The whole variable domain, remainder taken from reference TRBV7-9 and TRBJ2-3, is DTGVSQNPRHKITKRGQNVTFRCDPISEHNRLYWYRQTLGQGPEFLTYFQNEAQLEKSRLLSDRFSAERPKGSFSTLEIQRTEQGDSAMYLCASSAGLAPDTQYFGPGTRLTVL.

The chain has TRBV4-1 and TRBJ2-4; unclear D gene. Germline V gene data show CDR1 as MGHRA and CDR2 as YSYEKL. The CDR3 contains 17 residues. Trimming shortened V by 3 bases and J by 1 base, and 16 bases separated the two germline ends. The CDR3 loop is CASSQGILGKAKNIQYF. The CDR3 bases are TGCGCCAGCAGCCAGGGGATCCTCGGAAAGGCCAAAAACATTCAGTACTTC.

The V and J genes are TRBV7-2 and TRBJ1-1, with D unresolved. In germline, CDR1 is SGHTA, CDR2 FQGNSA. CDR3 size: 12 residues. The V gene lost 1 base and the J gene lost 10 bases, with 10 bases spanning the gap. The CDR3 here is CASSLESRRAFF. The DNA for the CDR3 is TGTGCCAGCAGCTTAGAGTCACGTCGAGCTTTCTTT.

This chain joins TRBV25-1 and TRBJ2-5; D is possibly TRBD2 (6 bases). Germline CDR1 MGHDK, CDR2 SYGVNS. The V and J ends lost 6 bases and 5 bases respectively, with 13 bases between them. The CDR3 covers 13 residues. For the CDR3, the DNA is TGTGCCAGCAGCAGACTAGATCTTGAGACCCAGTACTTC. Residues: CASSRLDLETQYF.

This clone came up a few times. The CDR3 nucleotides read TGTGCCAGCAGCCAAGGGATCATATCAAGGGGCGCAGACGCTGAAGCTTTCTTT. As protein: CASSQGIISRGADAEAFF. This sequence joins TRBV14 and TRBJ1-1; D is possibly TRBD1 (5 bases). Trimming removed 1 base at V and 6 bases at J, with 24 bases between. The CDR3 runs 18 residues. In germline, CDR1 is SGHDN, CDR2 FVKESK.

The genes are TRBV4-1 and TRBJ1-5; D perhaps matches TRBD1 (6 bases). Looked up from germline, CDR1 is MGHRA and CDR2 is YSYEKL. Trimming left V 3 bases short and J 3 bases short, with 9 bases between. This CDR3 is built from 14 residues. This chain's CDR3 is CASSQEGVNQPQHF. The CDR3 nucleotides are TGCGCCAGCAGCCAGGAGGGGGTCAATCAGCCCCAGCATTTT.